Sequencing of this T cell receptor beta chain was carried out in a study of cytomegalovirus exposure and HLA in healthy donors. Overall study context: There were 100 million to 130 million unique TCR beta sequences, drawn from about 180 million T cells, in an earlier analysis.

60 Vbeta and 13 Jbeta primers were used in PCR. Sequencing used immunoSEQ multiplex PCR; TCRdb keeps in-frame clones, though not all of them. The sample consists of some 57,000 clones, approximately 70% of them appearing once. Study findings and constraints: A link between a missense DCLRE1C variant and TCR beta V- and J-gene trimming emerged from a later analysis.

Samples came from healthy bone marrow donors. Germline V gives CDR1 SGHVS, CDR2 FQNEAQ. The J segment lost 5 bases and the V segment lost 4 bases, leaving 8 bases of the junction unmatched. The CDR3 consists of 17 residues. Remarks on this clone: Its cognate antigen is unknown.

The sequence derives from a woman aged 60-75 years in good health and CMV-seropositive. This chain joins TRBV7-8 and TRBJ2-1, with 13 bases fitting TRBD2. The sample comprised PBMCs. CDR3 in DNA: TGTGCCAGCAGCTCCCAACTAGCGGGGGGGCCCCACAATGAGCAGTTCTTC. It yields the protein CASSSQLAGGPHNEQFF.